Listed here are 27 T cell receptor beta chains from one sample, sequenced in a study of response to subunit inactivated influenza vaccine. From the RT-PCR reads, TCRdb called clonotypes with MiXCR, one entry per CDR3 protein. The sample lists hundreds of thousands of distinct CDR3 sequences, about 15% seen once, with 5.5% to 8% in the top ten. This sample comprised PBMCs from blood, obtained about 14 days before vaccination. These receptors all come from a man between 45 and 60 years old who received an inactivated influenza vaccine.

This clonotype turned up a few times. The CDR3 loop reads CASSFGRVGETQYF. The DNA of the CDR3 is TGTGCCAGCAGTTTCGGAAGGGTTGGAGAGACCCAGTACTTC. V is TRBV12-3 or TRBV12-4 and J is TRBJ2-5; D is ambiguous. V lost 3 bases, J lost 4 bases, and 12 bases lay in between. The CDR3 is 14 residues long.

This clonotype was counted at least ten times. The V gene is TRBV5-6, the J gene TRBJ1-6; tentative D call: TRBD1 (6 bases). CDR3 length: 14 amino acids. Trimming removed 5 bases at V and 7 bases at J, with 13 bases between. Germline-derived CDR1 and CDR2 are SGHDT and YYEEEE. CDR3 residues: CASSFTGYNSPLHF. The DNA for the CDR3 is TGTGCCAGCAGTTTTACAGGGTACAATTCACCCCTCCACTTT.

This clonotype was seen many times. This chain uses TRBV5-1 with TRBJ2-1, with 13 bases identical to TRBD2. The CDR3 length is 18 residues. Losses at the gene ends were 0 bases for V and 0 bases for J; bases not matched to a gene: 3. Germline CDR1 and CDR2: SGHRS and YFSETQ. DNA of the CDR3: TGCGCCAGCAGCTTGGTACTAGCGGGAGGGAGCTCCTACAATGAGCAGTTCTTC. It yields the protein CASSLVLAGGSSYNEQFF.

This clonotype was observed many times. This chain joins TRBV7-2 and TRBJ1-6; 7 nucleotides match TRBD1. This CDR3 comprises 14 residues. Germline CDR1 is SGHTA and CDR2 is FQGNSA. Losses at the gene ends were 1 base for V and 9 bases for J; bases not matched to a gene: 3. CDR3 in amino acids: CASSLGPGGSPLHF. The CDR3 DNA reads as TGTGCCAGCAGCTTAGGTCCAGGGGGTTCACCCCTCCACTTT.

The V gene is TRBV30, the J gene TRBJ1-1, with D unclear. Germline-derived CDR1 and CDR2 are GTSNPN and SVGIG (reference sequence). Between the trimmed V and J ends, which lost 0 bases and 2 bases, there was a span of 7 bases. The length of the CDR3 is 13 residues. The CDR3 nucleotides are TGTGCCTGGAGTGTGTTGAGAAACACTGAAGCTTTCTTT. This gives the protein CAWSVLRNTEAFF.

CDR3 sequence (DNA): TGCGCCAGCAGCTTCAACGGGGGAACAGGTGAAGCTTTCTTT. Protein product: CASSFNGGTGEAFF. The rearrangement uses TRBV5-1 and TRBJ1-1, with a tentative D call TRBD1 (5 bases). V was cut by 2 bases and J by 7 bases, with 15 bases left in between. Germline V CDR1 and CDR2: SGHRS, YFSETQ. This CDR3 has 14 amino acids.

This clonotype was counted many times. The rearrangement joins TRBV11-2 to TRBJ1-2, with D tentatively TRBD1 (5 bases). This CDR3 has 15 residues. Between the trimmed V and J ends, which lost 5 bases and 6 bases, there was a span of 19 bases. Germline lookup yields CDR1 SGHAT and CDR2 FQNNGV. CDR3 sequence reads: CASSLGGGWGNGYTF. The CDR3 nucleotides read TGTGCCAGCAGCCTTGGGGGGGGATGGGGCAATGGCTACACCTTC.

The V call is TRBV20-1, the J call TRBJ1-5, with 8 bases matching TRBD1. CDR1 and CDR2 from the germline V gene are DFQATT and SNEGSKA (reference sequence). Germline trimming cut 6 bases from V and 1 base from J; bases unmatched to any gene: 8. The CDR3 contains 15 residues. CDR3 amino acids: CSAAAGTGSNQPQHF. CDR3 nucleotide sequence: TGCAGTGCCGCAGCCGGGACAGGAAGCAATCAGCCCCAGCATTTT.

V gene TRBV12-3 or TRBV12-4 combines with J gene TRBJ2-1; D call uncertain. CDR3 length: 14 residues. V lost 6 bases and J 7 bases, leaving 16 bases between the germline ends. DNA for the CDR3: TGTGCCAGCAGCCCTAGAGGCGGATCAAATGAGCAGTTCTTC. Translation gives CASSPRGGSNEQFF.

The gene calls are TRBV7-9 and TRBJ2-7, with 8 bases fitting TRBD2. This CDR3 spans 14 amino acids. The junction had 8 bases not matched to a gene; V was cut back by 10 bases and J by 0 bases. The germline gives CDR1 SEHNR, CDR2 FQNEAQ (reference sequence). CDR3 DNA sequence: TGTGCCACCCGGGAGGGGGGTGTCTCCTACGAGCAGTACTTC. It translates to CATREGGVSYEQYF.

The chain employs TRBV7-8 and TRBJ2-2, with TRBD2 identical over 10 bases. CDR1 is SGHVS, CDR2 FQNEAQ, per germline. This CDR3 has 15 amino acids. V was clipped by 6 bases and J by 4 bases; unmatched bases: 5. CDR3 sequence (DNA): TGTGCCAGCAGTCCTAGCGGGAGCGGCACCGGGGAGCTGTTTTTT. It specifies CASSPSGSGTGELFF.

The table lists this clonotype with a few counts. CDR3 in DNA: TGTGCCAGCAGCCAAGAGCAGGCTGGGGCCAACGTCCTGACTTTC. It codes for CASSQEQAGANVLTF. The chain has TRBV4-2 and TRBJ2-6; D is undetermined. V gave up 0 bases and J gave up 2 bases, with 5 bases separating them. The CDR3 has 15 residues. Per the germline V gene, CDR1 is LGHNA and CDR2 is YNFKEQ.

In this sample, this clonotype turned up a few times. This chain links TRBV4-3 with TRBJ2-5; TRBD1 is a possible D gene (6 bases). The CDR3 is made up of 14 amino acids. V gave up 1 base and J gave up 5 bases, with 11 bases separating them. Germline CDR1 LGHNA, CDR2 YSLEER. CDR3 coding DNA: TGCGCCAGCAGCCAAGCTGGGGGCAGGGAGACCCAGTACTTC. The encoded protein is CASSQAGGRETQYF.

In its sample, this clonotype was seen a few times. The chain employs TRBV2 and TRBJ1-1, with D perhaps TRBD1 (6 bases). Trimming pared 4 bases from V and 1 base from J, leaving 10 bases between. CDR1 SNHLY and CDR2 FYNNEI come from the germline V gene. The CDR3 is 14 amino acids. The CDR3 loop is CASSVRTENTEAFF. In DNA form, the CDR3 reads TGTGCCAGCAGTGTAAGGACAGAGAACACTGAAGCTTTCTTT.

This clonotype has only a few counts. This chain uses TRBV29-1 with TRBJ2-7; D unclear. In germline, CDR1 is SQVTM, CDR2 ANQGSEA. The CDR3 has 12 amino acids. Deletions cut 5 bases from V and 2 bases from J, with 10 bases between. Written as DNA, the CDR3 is TGCAGCGTTTCCTCATACGCCTACGAGCAGTACTTC. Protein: CSVSSYAYEQYF.

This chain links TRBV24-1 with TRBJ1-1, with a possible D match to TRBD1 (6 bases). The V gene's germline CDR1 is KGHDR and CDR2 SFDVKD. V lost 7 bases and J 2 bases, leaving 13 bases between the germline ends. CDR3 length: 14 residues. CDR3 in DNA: TGTGCCACCAGCAGAGGGGGGGGAAACACTGAAGCTTTCTTT. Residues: CATSRGGGNTEAFF.

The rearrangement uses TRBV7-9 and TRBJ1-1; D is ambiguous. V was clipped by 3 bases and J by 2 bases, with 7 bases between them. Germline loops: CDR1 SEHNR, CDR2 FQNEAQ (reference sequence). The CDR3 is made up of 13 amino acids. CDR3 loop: CASSFQENTEAFF. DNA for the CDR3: TGTGCCAGCAGCTTTCAGGAAAACACTGAAGCTTTCTTT.

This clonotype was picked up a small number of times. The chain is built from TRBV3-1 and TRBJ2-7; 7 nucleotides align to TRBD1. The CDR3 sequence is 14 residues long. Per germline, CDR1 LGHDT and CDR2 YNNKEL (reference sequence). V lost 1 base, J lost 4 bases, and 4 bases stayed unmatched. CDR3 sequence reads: CASSQARQGYEQYF. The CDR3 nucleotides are TGTGCCAGCAGCCAAGCAAGACAGGGTTACGAGCAGTACTTC.

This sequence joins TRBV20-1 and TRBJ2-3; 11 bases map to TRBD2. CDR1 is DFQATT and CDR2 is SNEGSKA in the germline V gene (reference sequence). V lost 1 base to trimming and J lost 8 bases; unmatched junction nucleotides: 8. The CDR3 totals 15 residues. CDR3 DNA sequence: TGCAGTGCTAGAGGACTAGCGGGAAAATTAGGTACGCAGTATTTT. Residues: CSARGLAGKLGTQYF.

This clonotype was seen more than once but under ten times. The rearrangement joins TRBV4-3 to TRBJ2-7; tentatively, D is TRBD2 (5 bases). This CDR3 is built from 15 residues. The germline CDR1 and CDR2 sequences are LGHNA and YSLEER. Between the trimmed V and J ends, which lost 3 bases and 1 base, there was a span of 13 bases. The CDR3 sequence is CASSQLPGSSYEQYF. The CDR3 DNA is TGCGCCAGCAGCCAGTTACCGGGGTCTTCCTACGAGCAGTACTTC.

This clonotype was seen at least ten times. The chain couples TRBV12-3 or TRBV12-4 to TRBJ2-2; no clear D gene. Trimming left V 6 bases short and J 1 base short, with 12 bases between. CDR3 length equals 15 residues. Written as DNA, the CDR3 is TGTGCCAGCAGCAGCATTACACTGAACACCGGGGAGCTGTTTTTT. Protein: CASSSITLNTGELFF.

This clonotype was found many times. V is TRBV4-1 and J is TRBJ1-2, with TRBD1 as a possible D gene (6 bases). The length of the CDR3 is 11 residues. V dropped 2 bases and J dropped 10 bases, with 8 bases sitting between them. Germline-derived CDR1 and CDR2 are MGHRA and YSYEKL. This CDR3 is CASSQRGAYTF. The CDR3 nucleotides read TGCGCCAGCAGCCAAAGGGGGGCCTACACCTTC.

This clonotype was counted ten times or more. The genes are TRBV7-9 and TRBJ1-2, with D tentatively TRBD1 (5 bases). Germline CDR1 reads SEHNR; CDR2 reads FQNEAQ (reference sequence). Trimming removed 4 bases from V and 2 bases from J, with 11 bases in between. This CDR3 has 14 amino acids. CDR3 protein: CASSSSTENYGYTF. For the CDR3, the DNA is TGTGCCAGCAGCTCCTCGACAGAAAACTATGGCTACACCTTC. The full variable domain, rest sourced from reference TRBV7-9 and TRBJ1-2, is DTGVSQNPRHKITKRGQNVTFRCDPISEHNRLYWYRQTLGQGPEFLTYFQNEAQLEKSRLLSDRFSAERPKGSFSTLEIQRTEQGDSAMYLCASSSSTENYGYTFGSGTRLTVV.

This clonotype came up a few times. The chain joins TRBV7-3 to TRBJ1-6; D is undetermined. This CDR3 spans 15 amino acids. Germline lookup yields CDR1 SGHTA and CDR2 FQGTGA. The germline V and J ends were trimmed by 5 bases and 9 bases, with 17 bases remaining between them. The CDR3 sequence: CASSLGQEGSSPLHF. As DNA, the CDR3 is TGTGCCAGCAGCCTCGGTCAGGAGGGTAGTTCACCCCTCCACTTT.

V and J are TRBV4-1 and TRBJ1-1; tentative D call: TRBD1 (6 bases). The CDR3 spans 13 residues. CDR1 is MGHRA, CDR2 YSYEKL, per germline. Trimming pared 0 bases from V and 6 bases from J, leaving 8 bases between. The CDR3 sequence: CASSQDEGAEAFF. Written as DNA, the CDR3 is TGCGCCAGCAGCCAAGATGAGGGGGCTGAAGCTTTCTTT.

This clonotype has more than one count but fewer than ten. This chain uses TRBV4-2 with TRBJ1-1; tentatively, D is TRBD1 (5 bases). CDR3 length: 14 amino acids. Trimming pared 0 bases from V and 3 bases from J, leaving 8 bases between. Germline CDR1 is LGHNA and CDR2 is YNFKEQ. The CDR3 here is CASSQDRVDTEAFF. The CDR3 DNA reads TGTGCCAGCAGCCAAGACAGGGTGGACACTGAAGCTTTCTTT.

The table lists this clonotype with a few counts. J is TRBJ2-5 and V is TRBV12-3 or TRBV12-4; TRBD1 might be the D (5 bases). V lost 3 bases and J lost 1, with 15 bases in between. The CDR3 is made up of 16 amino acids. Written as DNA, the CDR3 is TGTGCCAGCAGTTTCTGGCAGGGAAGGGGCCAAGAGACCCAGTACTTC. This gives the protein CASSFWQGRGQETQYF.